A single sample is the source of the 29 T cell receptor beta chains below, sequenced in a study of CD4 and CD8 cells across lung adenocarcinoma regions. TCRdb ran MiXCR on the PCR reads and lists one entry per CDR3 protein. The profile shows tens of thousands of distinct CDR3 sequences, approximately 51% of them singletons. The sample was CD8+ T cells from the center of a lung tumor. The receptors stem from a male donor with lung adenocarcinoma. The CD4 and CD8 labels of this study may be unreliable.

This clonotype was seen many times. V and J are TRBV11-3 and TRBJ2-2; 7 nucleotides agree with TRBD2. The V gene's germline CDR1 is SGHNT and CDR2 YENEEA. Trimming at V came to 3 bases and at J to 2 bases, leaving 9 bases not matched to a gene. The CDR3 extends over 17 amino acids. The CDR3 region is CASSLGMGGSNTGELFF. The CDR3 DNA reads TGTGCCAGCAGCTTGGGAATGGGCGGGAGTAACACCGGGGAGCTGTTTTTT.

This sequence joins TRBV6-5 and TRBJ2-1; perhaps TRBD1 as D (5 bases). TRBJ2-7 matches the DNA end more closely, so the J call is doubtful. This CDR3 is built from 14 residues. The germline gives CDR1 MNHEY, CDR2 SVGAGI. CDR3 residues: CASSSQGSGNEQYF. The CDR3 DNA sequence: TGTGCCAGCAGTTCCCAGGGATCAGGGAACGAGCAGTACTTC.

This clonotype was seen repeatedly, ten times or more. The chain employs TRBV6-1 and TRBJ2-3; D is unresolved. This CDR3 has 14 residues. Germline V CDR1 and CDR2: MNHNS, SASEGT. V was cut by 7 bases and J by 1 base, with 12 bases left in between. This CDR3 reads CASMSFQGTDTQYF. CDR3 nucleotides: TGTGCCAGCATGAGCTTCCAGGGCACAGATACGCAGTATTTT.

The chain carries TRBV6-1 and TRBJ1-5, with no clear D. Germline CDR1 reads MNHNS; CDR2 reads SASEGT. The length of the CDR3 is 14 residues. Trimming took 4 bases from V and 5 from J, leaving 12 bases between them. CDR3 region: CASSAKGGYQPQHF. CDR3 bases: TGTGCCAGCAGTGCCAAAGGAGGGTATCAGCCCCAGCATTTT.

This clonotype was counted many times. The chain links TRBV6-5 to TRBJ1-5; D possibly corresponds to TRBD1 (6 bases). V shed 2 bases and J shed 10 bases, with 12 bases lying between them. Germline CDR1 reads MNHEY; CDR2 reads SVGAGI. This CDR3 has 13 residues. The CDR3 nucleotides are TGTGCCAGCAGTTACGGAGGGGGACATCCCCAGCATTTT. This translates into CASSYGGGHPQHF.

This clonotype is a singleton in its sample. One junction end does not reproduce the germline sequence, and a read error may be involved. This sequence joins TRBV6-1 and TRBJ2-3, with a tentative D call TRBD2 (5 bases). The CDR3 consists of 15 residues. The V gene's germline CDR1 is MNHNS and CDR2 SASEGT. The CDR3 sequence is CARSGRPVGTDAQFF. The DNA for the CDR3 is TGTGCCAGGAGCGGCCGGCCGGTTGGCACAGATGCGCAGTTTTTT.

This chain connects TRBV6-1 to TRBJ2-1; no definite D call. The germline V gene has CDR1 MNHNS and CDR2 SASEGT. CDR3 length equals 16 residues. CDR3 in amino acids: CASLEPWAGGTDEQFF. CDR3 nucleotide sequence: TGTGCTAGCCTTGAACCGTGGGCTGGCGGCACCGATGAGCAGTTCTTC.

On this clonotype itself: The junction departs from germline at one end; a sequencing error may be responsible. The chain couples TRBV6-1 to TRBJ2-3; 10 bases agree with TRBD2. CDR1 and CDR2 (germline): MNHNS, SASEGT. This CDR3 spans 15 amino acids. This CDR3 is CARGKVGLAAETQYF. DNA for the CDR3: TGTGCCAGGGGCAAAGTCGGACTAGCGGCAGAGACGCAGTATTTT.

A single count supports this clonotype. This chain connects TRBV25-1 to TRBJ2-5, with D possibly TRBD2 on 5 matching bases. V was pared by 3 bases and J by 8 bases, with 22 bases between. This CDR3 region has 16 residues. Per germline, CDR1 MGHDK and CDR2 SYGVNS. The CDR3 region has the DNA TGTGCCAGCAGTGATCGCGGGCCCCACCCCCCAGATACCCAGTACTTC. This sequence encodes CASSDRGPHPPDTQYF.

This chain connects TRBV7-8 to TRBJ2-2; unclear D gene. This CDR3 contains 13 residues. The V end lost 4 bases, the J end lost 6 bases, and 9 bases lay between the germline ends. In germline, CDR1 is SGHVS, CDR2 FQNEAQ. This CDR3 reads CASSWAVAGELFF. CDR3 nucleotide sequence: TGTGCCAGCAGCTGGGCAGTGGCCGGGGAGCTGTTTTTT.

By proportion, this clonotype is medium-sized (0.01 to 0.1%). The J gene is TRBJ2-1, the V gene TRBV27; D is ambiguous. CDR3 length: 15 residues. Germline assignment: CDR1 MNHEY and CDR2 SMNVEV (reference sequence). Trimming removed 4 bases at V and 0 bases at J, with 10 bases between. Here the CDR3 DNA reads TGTGCCAGCAGTTCGAGTAGAAGCTCCTACAATGAGCAGTTCTTC. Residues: CASSSSRSSYNEQFF.

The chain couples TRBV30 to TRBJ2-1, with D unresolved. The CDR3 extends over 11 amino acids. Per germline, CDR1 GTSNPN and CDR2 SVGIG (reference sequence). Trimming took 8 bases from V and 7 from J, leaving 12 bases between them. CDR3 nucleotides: TGTGCCGGCAACCATGGGAATGAGCAGTTCTTC. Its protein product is CAGNHGNEQFF.

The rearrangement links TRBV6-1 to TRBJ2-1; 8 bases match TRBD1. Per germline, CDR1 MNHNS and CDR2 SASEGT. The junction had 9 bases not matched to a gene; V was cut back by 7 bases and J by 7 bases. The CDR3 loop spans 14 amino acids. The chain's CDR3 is CASMAGGGPNEQFF. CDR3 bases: TGTGCCAGCATGGCAGGGGGCGGTCCGAATGAGCAGTTCTTC.

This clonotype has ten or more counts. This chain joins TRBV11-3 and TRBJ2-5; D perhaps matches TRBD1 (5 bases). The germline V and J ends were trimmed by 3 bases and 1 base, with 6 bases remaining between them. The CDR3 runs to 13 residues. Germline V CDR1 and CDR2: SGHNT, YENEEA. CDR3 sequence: CASSFDSQETQYF. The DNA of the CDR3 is TGTGCCAGCAGCTTCGACAGCCAAGAGACCCAGTACTTC.

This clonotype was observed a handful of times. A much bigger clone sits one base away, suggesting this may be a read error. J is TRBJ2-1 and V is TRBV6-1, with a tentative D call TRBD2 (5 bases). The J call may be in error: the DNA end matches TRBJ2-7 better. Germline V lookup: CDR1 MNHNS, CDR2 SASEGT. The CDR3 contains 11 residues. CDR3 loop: CASSRGLGQYF. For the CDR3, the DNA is TGTGCCAGCAGTCGCGGGCTGGGGCAGTACTTC.

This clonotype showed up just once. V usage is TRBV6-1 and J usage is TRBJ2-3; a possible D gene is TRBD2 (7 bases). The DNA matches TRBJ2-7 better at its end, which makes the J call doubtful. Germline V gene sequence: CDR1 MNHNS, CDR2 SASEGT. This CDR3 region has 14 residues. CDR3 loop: CARRGGGEPETQYF. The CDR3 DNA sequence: TGTGCGAGGCGAGGGGGGGGAGAGCCAGAGACGCAGTACTTC.

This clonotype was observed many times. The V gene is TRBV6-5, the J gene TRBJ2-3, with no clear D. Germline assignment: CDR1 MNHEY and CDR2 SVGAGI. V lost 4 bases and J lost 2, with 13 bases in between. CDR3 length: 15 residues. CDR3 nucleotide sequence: TGTGCCAGCAGTTCTTTGGGCGGTAACACAGATACGCAGTATTTT. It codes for CASSSLGGNTDTQYF.

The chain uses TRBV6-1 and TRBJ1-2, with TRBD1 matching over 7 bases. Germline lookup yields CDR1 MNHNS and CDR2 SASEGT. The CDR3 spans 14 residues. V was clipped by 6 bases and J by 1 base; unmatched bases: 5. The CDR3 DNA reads TGTGCCAGCAGAACGGGACAGATTAACTATGGCTACACCTTC. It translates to CASRTGQINYGYTF.

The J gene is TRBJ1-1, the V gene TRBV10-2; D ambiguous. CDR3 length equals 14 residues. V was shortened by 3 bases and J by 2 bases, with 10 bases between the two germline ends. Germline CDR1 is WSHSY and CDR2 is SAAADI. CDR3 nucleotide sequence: TGCGCCAGCAGTGATGATCTGGCAAACACTGAAGCTTTCTTT. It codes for CASSDDLANTEAFF.

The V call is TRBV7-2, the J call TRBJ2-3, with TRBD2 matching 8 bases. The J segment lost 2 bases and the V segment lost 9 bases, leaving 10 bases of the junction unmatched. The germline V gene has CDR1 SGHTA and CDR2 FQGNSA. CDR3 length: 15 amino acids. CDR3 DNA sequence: TGTGCCAGGGGGATCGGGGGGGGGGACACAGATACGCAGTATTTT. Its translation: CARGIGGGDTDTQYF.

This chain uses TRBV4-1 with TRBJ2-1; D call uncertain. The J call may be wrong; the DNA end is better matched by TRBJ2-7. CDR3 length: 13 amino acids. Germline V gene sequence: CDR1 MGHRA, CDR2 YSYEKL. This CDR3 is CASSQGERIKQYF. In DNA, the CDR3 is TGCGCCAGCAGCCAAGGGGAAAGGATAAAGCAGTACTTC.

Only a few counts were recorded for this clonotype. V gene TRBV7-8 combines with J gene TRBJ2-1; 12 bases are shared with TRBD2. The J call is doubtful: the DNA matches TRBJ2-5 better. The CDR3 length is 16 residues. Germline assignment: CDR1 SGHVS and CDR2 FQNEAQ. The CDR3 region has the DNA TGTGCCAGCAGCCCGCCGCGACTAGCGGGAGTGGGGACCCAGTACTTC. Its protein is CASSPPRLAGVGTQYF.

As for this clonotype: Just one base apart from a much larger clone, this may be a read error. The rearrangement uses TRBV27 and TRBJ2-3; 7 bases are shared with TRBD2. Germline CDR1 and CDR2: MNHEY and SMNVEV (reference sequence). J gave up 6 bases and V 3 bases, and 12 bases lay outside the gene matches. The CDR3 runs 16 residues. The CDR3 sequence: CASSFLSGGSSDTQYF. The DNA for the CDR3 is TGTGCCAGCAGTTTTCTTTCGGGCGGGAGTAGTGATACGCAGTATTTT.

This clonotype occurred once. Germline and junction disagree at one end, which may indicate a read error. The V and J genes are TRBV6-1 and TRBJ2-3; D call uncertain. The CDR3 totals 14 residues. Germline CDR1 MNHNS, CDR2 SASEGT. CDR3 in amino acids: CAGSGRPGTETQYF. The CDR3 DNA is TGTGCGGGCAGTGGGCGGCCAGGCACAGAGACCCAGTATTTC.

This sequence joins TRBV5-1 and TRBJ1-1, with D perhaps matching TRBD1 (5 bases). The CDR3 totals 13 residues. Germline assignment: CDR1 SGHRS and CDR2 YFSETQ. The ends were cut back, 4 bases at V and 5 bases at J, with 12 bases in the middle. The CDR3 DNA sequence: TGCGCCAGCAGCCCGGTCGGGGGGACTGAAGCTTTCTTT. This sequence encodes CASSPVGGTEAFF.

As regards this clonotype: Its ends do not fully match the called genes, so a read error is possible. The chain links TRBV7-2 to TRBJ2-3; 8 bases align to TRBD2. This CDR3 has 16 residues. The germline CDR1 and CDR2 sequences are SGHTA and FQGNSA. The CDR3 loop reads CASRPKASGGTHTQYF. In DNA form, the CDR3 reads TGTGCCAGCAGGCCGAAGGCGAGCGGGGGAACACATACGCAGTACTTT.

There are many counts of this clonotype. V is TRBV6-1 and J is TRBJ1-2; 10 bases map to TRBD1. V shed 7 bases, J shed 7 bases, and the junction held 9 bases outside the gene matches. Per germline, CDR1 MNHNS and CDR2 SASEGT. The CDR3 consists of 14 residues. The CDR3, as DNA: TGTGCCAGCAACGCCCGACAGGGGGCGTCTGGCTACACCTTC. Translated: CASNARQGASGYTF.

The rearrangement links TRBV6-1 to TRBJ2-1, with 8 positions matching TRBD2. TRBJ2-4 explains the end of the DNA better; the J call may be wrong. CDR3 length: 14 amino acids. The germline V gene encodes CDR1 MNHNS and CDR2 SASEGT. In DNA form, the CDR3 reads TGTGCGGGGAGCGGGGGTTTAGCCAAAGACACTCAGTACTTC. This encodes CAGSGGLAKDTQYF.

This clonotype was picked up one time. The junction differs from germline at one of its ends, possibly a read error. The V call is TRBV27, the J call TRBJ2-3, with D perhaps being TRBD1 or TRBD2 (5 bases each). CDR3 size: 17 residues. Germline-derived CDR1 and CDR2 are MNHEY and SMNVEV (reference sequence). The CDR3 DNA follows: TGTGCCAGCAGGGAAGCTACGGGGCGGGCAACCACAAACACGCAGTATTTC. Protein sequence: CASREATGRATTNTQYF.